This T cell receptor beta chain was documented in a study of T cells after posttransplantation cyclophosphamide. Busulfan-fludarabine conditioning, marrow transplant, and cyclophosphamide on days +3 and +4 were administered. The repertoire was sequenced with immunoSEQ multiplex PCR; TCRdb's copy has only in-frame clones and lacks some. The table lists 17,000 or so clones, about 90% of them singletons. Germline trimming cut 4 bases from V and 4 bases from J; bases unmatched to any gene: 13. From germline, CDR1 is SGDLS and CDR2 YYNGEE. The CDR3 contains 16 residues. The chain recombines TRBV9 with TRBJ2-7, with 8 bases that match TRBD2. This specimen consisted of CD4+ T cells sorted from blood, obtained after allogeneic stem cell transplant with posttransplant cyclophosphamide. The sequence derives from a male patient between 55 and 70 years old who received an allogeneic stem cell transplant from a related donor and was CMV-positive. Part of the T cell pool may stem from the graft donor. This chain's CDR3 is CASSFSPAGGMYEQYF. DNA of the CDR3: TGTGCCAGCAGCTTTAGCCCCGCGGGGGGCATGTACGAGCAGTACTTC.